This TCR beta chain comes out of a study of identifying expanded T cells in peripheral blood. Libraries were prepared by immunoSEQ multiplex PCR; TCRdb keeps only in-frame clonotypes and omits some of them. Among fewer than 80,000 clones listed, around 81% were seen once. Healthy donors had no documented immune events, such as infections, while sampled. The receptor comes from a person between 18 and 75 years old in good health. Sequences were obtained from blood.

The chain's CDR3 is CASSELHSTDTQYF. CDR3 DNA: TGTGCCAGCAGTGAGCTTCACAGCACAGATACGCAGTATTTT. The chain is built from TRBV6-1 and TRBJ2-3; D is unclear. Germline-derived CDR1 and CDR2 are MNHNS and SASEGT. The CDR3 totals 14 residues. V was trimmed by 3 bases and J by 0 bases, leaving 7 bases between them.